This T cell receptor (beta chain) was obtained from a study of molecular identifiers for immune sequencing clone quantification. Overall study results and limits: Because of identical TCR molecules sharing a barcode, sizes of highly expanded clones could be underestimated.

Sorted naive CD8 T cells were those defined as CD8+CD4-CCR7+CD45RA+. This clonotype was detected a few times. Antigen specificity is unknown. In TCRdb, the PCR reads were re-called with MiXCR into one record per CDR3 protein. The sample yields fewer than 350,000 distinct CDR3 sequences, roughly a quarter seen once. The CDR3 has 13 amino acids. Germline CDR1 reads LGHNA; CDR2 reads YSLEER. V was clipped by 1 base and J by 8 bases, with 8 bases between them. The sequence came from a human donor in good health. Some libraries in this study had Jurkat cell RNA spiked in. The genes are TRBV4-3 and TRBJ1-4; D perhaps matches TRBD1 (6 bases). Material for sequencing was naive CD8+ T cells from blood, with Jurkat cell RNA spiked in. Subset defined: FACS-sorted CD8+CD4-CCR7+CD45RA+ naive T cells. In DNA, the CDR3 is TGCGCCAGCAGCCAAGCAAGGGGGGAAAAACTGTTTTTT. The encoded protein is CASSQARGEKLFF.